Presented here are 16 T cell receptor beta chains from one specimen sequenced in a study of blood T cell repertoires in COVID-19. The protocol was immunoSEQ multiplex PCR, while the TCRdb copy is restricted to in-frame clones and leaves out a portion. There are approximately 24,000 clones in the sample; nearly 90% occur only once, and approximately 19% lies in the top ten. Sequences were obtained from peripheral blood. The receptors originated from a human donor in a cohort sampled during active COVID-19.

The V gene is TRBV28, the J gene TRBJ2-7, with D perhaps matching TRBD2 (6 bases). Trimming took 6 bases from V and 5 from J, leaving 17 bases between them. Germline V gene data show CDR1 as MDHEN and CDR2 as SYDVKM. This CDR3 has 14 amino acids. The CDR3, as DNA: TGTGCCAGCAGCCACCTGTCTCGCGGGAACGAGCAGTACTTC. It encodes CASSHLSRGNEQYF.

The V call is TRBV6-1, the J call TRBJ1-5; D ambiguous. This CDR3 spans 13 amino acids. Germline V lookup: CDR1 MNHNS, CDR2 SASEGT. V was pared by 2 bases and J by 4 bases, with 6 bases between. The CDR3 loop is CASSEPGNQPQHF. The CDR3, as DNA: TGTGCCAGCAGTGAACCGGGAAATCAGCCCCAGCATTTT.

The chain is built from TRBV13 and TRBJ2-7, with D possibly matching TRBD1 (6 bases). CDR3 length equals 18 residues. CDR1 and CDR2 from the germline V gene are PRHDT and FYEKMQ (reference sequence). The germline V and J ends were trimmed by 5 bases and 3 bases, with 26 bases remaining between them. CDR3 loop: CASSDTDPRAGESYEQYF. CDR3 coding DNA: TGTGCCAGCAGCGACACAGACCCGAGGGCAGGGGAAAGCTACGAGCAGTACTTC.

The V and J genes are TRBV6-1 and TRBJ2-7; a weak D match, TRBD2 (5 bases). The CDR3 is 14 residues long. Germline V CDR1 and CDR2: MNHNS, SASEGT. V was shortened by 1 base and J by 4 bases, with 11 bases between the two germline ends. The CDR3 DNA reads as TGTGCCAGCAGTGAAGGTGGGATAGCGTACGAGCAGTACTTC. As protein: CASSEGGIAYEQYF.

This chain's CDR3 is CASQSQGADTQYF. The CDR3 region has the DNA TGTGCCAGTCAGAGCCAGGGGGCAGATACGCAGTATTTT. V gene TRBV19 combines with J gene TRBJ2-3; TRBD1 agrees at 7 bases. The CDR3 has 13 residues. Germline trimming cut 8 bases from V and 4 bases from J; bases unmatched to any gene: 6. Per germline, CDR1 LNHDA and CDR2 SQIVND (reference sequence). The entire variable domain, with the rest obtained from reference TRBV19 and TRBJ2-3, is as follows: DGGITQSPKYLFRKEGQNVTLSCEQNLNHDAMYWYRQDPGQGLRLIYYSQIVNDFQKGDIAEGYSVSREKKESFPLTVTSAQKNPTAFYLCASQSQGADTQYFGPGTRLTVL.

V usage is TRBV5-4 and J usage is TRBJ2-7; 12 nucleotides line up with TRBD2. Per the germline V gene, CDR1 is SGHNT and CDR2 is YYREEE (reference sequence). The CDR3 loop spans 16 amino acids. The J segment lost 0 bases and the V segment lost 1 base, leaving 2 bases of the junction unmatched. CDR3 sequence reads: CASSLTSGRTSYEQYF. The CDR3 DNA sequence: TGTGCCAGCAGCTTGACTAGCGGGAGGACCTCCTACGAGCAGTACTTC.

This chain uses TRBV3-1 (or the pseudogene TRBV3-2) with TRBJ1-2; weak D call: TRBD1 (6 bases). The CDR3 consists of 14 residues. Trimming left V 1 base short and J 5 bases short, with 11 bases between. Germline-derived CDR1 and CDR2 are LGHDT and YNNKEL (reference sequence). CDR3 loop: CASSQGTDDYGYTF. The CDR3 region has the DNA TGTGCCAGCAGCCAAGGGACAGACGATTATGGCTACACCTTC.

The chain employs TRBV20-1 and TRBJ1-6; D remains ambiguous. Trimming took 7 bases from V and 7 from J, leaving 2 bases between them. This CDR3 is 9 amino acids long. Germline loops: CDR1 DFQATT, CDR2 SNEGSKA (reference sequence). The CDR3 bases are TGCAGTGTAAATTCACCCCTCCACTTT. Its translation: CSVNSPLHF.

The chain employs TRBV19 and TRBJ1-1; no definite D call. The V end lost 6 bases, the J end lost 3 bases, and 8 bases lay between the germline ends. The CDR3 contains 12 residues. CDR1 and CDR2 (germline): LNHDA, SQIVND (reference sequence). The CDR3 is CASRRQDTEAFF. CDR3 sequence (DNA): TGTGCCAGTAGACGTCAGGACACTGAAGCTTTCTTT.

This clone was seen a single time. This chain links TRBV3-1 (or the pseudogene TRBV3-2) with TRBJ1-2; tentative D call: TRBD1 (5 bases). The CDR3 loop spans 14 amino acids. The germline V gene has CDR1 LGHDT and CDR2 YNNKEL (reference sequence). V lost 1 base and J 7 bases, leaving 13 bases between the germline ends. In DNA, the CDR3 is TGTGCCAGCAGCCAAGCACAGGCAGCGGGTGGCTACACCTTC. Translation: CASSQAQAAGGYTF.

This clone appeared a single time. This chain uses TRBV19 with TRBJ2-2; 7 bases line up with TRBD2. The CDR3 is 15 residues long. V lost 7 bases, J lost 1 base, and 6 bases stayed unmatched. CDR1 is LNHDA and CDR2 is SQIVND in the germline V gene (reference sequence). CDR3 sequence: CASNLAEMNTGELFF. The CDR3 nucleotides are TGTGCCAGTAACCTAGCGGAGATGAACACCGGGGAGCTGTTTTTT.

This chain uses TRBV7-2 with TRBJ1-1; D is ambiguous. The ends were cut back, 0 bases at V and 4 bases at J, with 9 bases in the middle. Per the germline V gene, CDR1 is SGHTA and CDR2 is FQGNSA. The CDR3 extends over 14 amino acids. CDR3 sequence: CASSLAGRSTEAFF. The CDR3 DNA follows: TGTGCCAGCAGCTTAGCGGGCAGATCCACTGAAGCTTTCTTT. Combining the CDR3 with reference TRBV7-2 and TRBJ1-1 gives the whole variable domain GAGVSQSPSNKVTEKGKDVELRCDPISGHTALYWYRQSLGQGLEFLIYFQGNSAPDKSGLPSDRFSAERTGGSVSTLTIQRTQQEDSAVYLCASSLAGRSTEAFFGQGTRLTVV.

This chain joins TRBV6-2 or TRBV6-3 and TRBJ2-7, with TRBD1 as a possible D gene (6 bases). Trimming cost V 5 bases and J 5 bases, with 19 bases left between them. Germline V gene data show CDR1 as MNHEY and CDR2 as SVGEGT. The CDR3 has 15 amino acids. For the CDR3, the DNA is TGTGCCAGCAGTACTAACAGGGCAGGGCTCCACGAGCAGTACTTC. Residues: CASSTNRAGLHEQYF.

The rearrangement uses TRBV7-8 and TRBJ2-6, with TRBD1 matching over 11 bases. The CDR3 sequence is 17 residues long. CDR1 and CDR2 from the germline V gene are SGHVS and FQNEAQ. With 4 bases clipped from V and 3 bases from J, the junction kept 5 bases outside the gene matches. CDR3 sequence (DNA): TGTGCCAGCAGCTCCGGACAGGGGGCGTTTGGGGCCAACGTCCTGACTTTC. Translating it yields CASSSGQGAFGANVLTF.

This clone was found a few times. CDR3 bases: TGTGCCAGCAAACGGCCAAGCGGATACGAGCAGTACTTC. It codes for CASKRPSGYEQYF. The rearrangement links TRBV2 to TRBJ2-7, with D possibly TRBD2 on 5 matching bases. CDR1 is SNHLY and CDR2 is FYNNEI in the germline V gene. The CDR3 has 13 amino acids. V shed 7 bases and J shed 4 bases, with 14 bases lying between them. The entire variable domain, with the rest obtained from reference TRBV2 and TRBJ2-7, is as follows: EPEVTQTPSHQVTQMGQEVILRCVPISNHLYFYWYRQILGQKVEFLVSFYNNEISEKSEIFDDQFSVERPDGSNFTLKIRSTKLEDSAMYFCASKRPSGYEQYFGPGTRLTVT.

In this sample, this clone turned up a few times. J is TRBJ1-2 and V is TRBV27; D is perhaps TRBD1 (6 bases). This CDR3 spans 15 amino acids. The V and J ends lost 7 bases and 4 bases respectively, with 19 bases between them. CDR1 is MNHEY, CDR2 SMNVEV, per germline (reference sequence). This chain's CDR3 is CASKFGPEGVYGYTF. CDR3 in DNA: TGTGCCAGCAAGTTTGGCCCCGAGGGGGTCTATGGCTACACCTTC.